The T cell receptor (beta chain) described here comes from a study of T cell responses to AZD1222 COVID-19 vaccine. TCRdb's copy holds only in-frame clones and misses some; the assay was immunoSEQ multiplex PCR. The sample holds about 92,000 clones, around nine tenths seen once. Study-wide findings and caveats: Repertoire collection took place solely once the T cell response had peaked.

This clone was seen just once. Its antigen remains unidentified. The clonotype was recovered from an adult in good health. The sequenced sample was peripheral blood, obtained on day 0 of MenACWY control vaccination.

The CDR3 region has the DNA TGCAGCGTTGAAGGACGTGGGGCCGGGGGCTACACCTTC. As protein: CSVEGRGAGGYTF. This chain links TRBV29-1 with TRBJ1-2; D possibly corresponds to TRBD1 (5 bases). This CDR3 has 13 amino acids. The germline CDR1 and CDR2 sequences are SQVTM and ANQGSEA. V dropped 1 base and J dropped 8 bases, with 14 bases sitting between them.